A single TCR beta chain is shown here with its context. What it binds is unknown. Per the germline V gene, CDR1 is DFQATT and CDR2 is SNEGSKA (reference sequence). The CDR3 length is 11 residues. PCR used 60 Vbeta primers and 13 Jbeta primers. Sequencing was performed with immunoSEQ multiplex PCR; in TCRdb, only in-frame clones are kept and a portion is missing. Of 150,000 to 200,000 clones in the sample, 70% to 80% were seen once. The record originates from a study of cytomegalovirus exposure and HLA in healthy donors. The study's findings and limits: Across all donors, roughly uniform sequencing depth was an assumption of the presence/absence analyses.

The sample taken for sequencing was PBMCs. The chain has TRBV20-1 and TRBJ1-1; the D gene is possibly TRBD1 (5 bases). The clonotype comes from a male donor in good health and CMV-seropositive. Here the CDR3 reads CSFSGGAGAFF. For the CDR3, the DNA is TGCAGCTTTTCGGGCGGGGCGGGAGCTTTCTTT.